A single sample is the source of the 19 T cell receptor beta chains below, sequenced in a study of cytomegalovirus exposure and HLA in healthy donors. The protocol was immunoSEQ multiplex PCR, while the TCRdb copy is restricted to in-frame clones and leaves out a portion. This table has 100,000 or so clones, roughly nine tenths appearing once. The sequenced sample consisted of PBMCs. The receptors shown here come from a man younger than 30 in good health and CMV-seropositive.

V is TRBV5-1 and J is TRBJ2-7; 9 bases map to TRBD1. The CDR3 is 15 residues long. V lost 0 bases and J lost 2; bases outside the gene matches: 3. CDR1 and CDR2 from the germline V gene are SGHRS and YFSETQ. The CDR3 is CASSLGQGVPYEQYF. The CDR3 DNA reads as TGCGCCAGCAGCTTGGGACAGGGGGTCCCCTACGAGCAGTACTTC.

The chain employs TRBV6-1 and TRBJ2-3; no clear D. In germline, CDR1 is MNHNS, CDR2 SASEGT. V lost 3 bases and J 11 bases, leaving 24 bases between the germline ends. CDR3 size: 16 residues. This CDR3 is CASSDPTGSSPFWQYF. CDR3 nucleotides: TGTGCCAGCAGTGACCCGACTGGATCCTCTCCGTTTTGGCAGTATTTT.

The chain employs TRBV29-1 and TRBJ1-2, with D possibly matching TRBD1 (5 bases). V lost 0 bases and J 4 bases, leaving 15 bases between the germline ends. The CDR3 sequence is 15 residues long. Germline CDR1 and CDR2: SQVTM and ANQGSEA. This CDR3 reads CSVEDQTATVYGYTF. CDR3 DNA sequence: TGCAGCGTTGAAGATCAAACCGCGACAGTCTATGGCTACACCTTC.

This chain uses TRBV4-3 with TRBJ2-2; D is perhaps TRBD1 (6 bases). The CDR3 extends over 13 amino acids. Germline V gene data show CDR1 as LGHNA and CDR2 as YSLEER. V was shortened by 3 bases and J by 7 bases, with 9 bases between the two germline ends. The CDR3, as DNA: TGCGCCAGCAGCCAGAGCAGGGGCGGGGAGCTGTTTTTT. Residues: CASSQSRGGELFF.

The chain has TRBV9 and TRBJ2-1; 7 bases fit TRBD1. With V trimmed by 4 bases and J by 8 bases, 9 bases remained unmatched. CDR3 length equals 14 residues. Per germline, CDR1 SGDLS and CDR2 YYNGEE. For the CDR3, the DNA is TGTGCCAGCAGCACACGGGACAGCGTAGATGAGCAGTTCTTC. As protein: CASSTRDSVDEQFF.

This CDR3 is CASSQASGDPQETQYF. DNA of the CDR3: TGTGCCAGCAGCCAGGCCAGCGGTGACCCGCAAGAGACCCAGTACTTC. This chain joins TRBV4-2 and TRBJ2-5; weak D call: TRBD2 (5 bases). Germline V gene sequence: CDR1 LGHNA, CDR2 YNFKEQ. The CDR3 is 16 residues long. Trimming shortened V by 3 bases and J by 2 bases, and 16 bases separated the two germline ends.

Only one count was recorded for this clone. The V and J genes are TRBV5-6 and TRBJ2-2, with 9 nucleotides matching TRBD2. CDR3 length: 17 amino acids. Germline CDR1 SGHDT, CDR2 YYEEEE. J gave up 3 bases and V 0 bases, and 6 bases lay outside the gene matches. CDR3 nucleotide sequence: TGTGCCAGCAGCTTGGTCCTGGCGGGGGGGGACACCGGGGAGCTGTTTTTT. Protein: CASSLVLAGGDTGELFF.

The chain is built from TRBV7-9 and TRBJ1-5; no definite D call. Germline V gene sequence: CDR1 SEHNR, CDR2 FQNEAQ (reference sequence). The CDR3 contains 14 residues. V lost 5 bases and J lost 5, with 13 bases in between. CDR3 in amino acids: CASSISTADQPQHF. The CDR3 nucleotides read TGTGCCAGCAGCATTAGTACGGCGGATCAGCCCCAGCATTTT. The whole variable domain, filled in from reference TRBV7-9 and TRBJ1-5, reads DTGVSQNPRHKITKRGQNVTFRCDPISEHNRLYWYRQTLGQGPEFLTYFQNEAQLEKSRLLSDRFSAERPKGSFSTLEIQRTEQGDSAMYLCASSISTADQPQHFGDGTRLSIL.

As for this clone: One end of the junction varies from germline; a read error may be responsible. The J gene is TRBJ2-7, the V gene TRBV7-2; TRBD1 matches 7 bases. The germline CDR1 and CDR2 sequences are SGHTA and FQGNSA. This CDR3 comprises 15 residues. The CDR3 nucleotides read TGTGCCAGCAGCCTAGCCGGGACAGATGCCTACGAGCAGTACTTC. Translated, it gives CASSLAGTDAYEQYF.

This clone has only a few counts. This chain links TRBV28 with TRBJ2-5, with 7 nucleotides matching TRBD2. The germline CDR1 and CDR2 sequences are MDHEN and SYDVKM. The CDR3 runs to 13 residues. The CDR3 sequence: CDRTREQQETQYF. The CDR3 bases are TGTGACCGGACTAGGGAACAACAAGAGACCCAGTACTTC. The full variable domain, in which reference TRBV28 and TRBJ2-5 provide the parts outside the CDR3, is DVKVTQSSRYLVKRTGEKVFLECVQDMDHENMFWYRQDPGLGLRLIYFSYDVKMKEKGDIPEGYSVSREKKERFSLILESASTNQTSMYLCDRTREQQETQYFGPGTRLLVL.

V and J are TRBV29-1 and TRBJ2-3; 10 bases are a match to TRBD2. This CDR3 is built from 14 residues. Germline lookup yields CDR1 SQVTM and CDR2 ANQGSEA. The V segment lost 4 bases and the J segment 4 bases; nucleotides outside the gene matches: 5. CDR3 coding DNA: TGCAGCGTTGCCCTAGCGGGAGAGGCAGATACGCAGTATTTT. Translating gives CSVALAGEADTQYF.

The rearrangement links TRBV19 to TRBJ2-2, with 12 nucleotides matching TRBD2. CDR3 length: 16 amino acids. CDR1 LNHDA and CDR2 SQIVND come from the germline V gene (reference sequence). The V gene end was trimmed by 3 bases and the J gene end by 8 bases; junction bases not matched to a gene: 7. This CDR3 is CASSISSGGAVGELFF. DNA for the CDR3: TGTGCCAGTAGTATCTCTAGCGGGGGGGCCGTAGGGGAGCTGTTTTTT.

This sequence joins TRBV18 and TRBJ2-7; 7 bases are shared with TRBD1. The CDR3 sequence is 15 residues long. Germline V gives CDR1 KGHSH, CDR2 LQKENI. V lost 4 bases to trimming and J lost 2 bases; unmatched junction nucleotides: 8. The CDR3 protein is CASSLEGQPPYEQYF. Written as DNA, the CDR3 is TGTGCCAGCTCACTTGAGGGACAGCCTCCCTACGAGCAGTACTTC.

V gene TRBV29-1 combines with J gene TRBJ2-7; TRBD1 aligns across 7 bases. Germline V gene data show CDR1 as SQVTM and CDR2 as ANQGSEA. This CDR3 is built from 14 residues. V was clipped by 1 base and J by 5 bases; unmatched bases: 8. Here the CDR3 DNA reads TGCAGCGTTGAAGGCTGGGAACAGGGGAACGAGCAGTACTTC. This translates into CSVEGWEQGNEQYF.

A note on this clone: This CDR3 is also generated by other DNA sequences in the sample. The V call is TRBV7-9, the J call TRBJ2-3; D not certain. The CDR3 is 13 residues long. V was pared by 5 bases and J by 3 bases, with 9 bases between. Germline V gene lookup returns CDR1 SEHNR and CDR2 FQNEAQ (reference sequence). The CDR3 nucleotides read TGTGCCAGCAGCCCCGGAGCGACAGATACGCAGTATTTT. Encoded protein: CASSPGATDTQYF.

V usage is TRBV7-9 and J usage is TRBJ1-2, with D hard to call. There are 13 residues in the CDR3. Trimming removed 5 bases at V and 2 bases at J, with 9 bases between. Germline V gene lookup returns CDR1 SEHNR and CDR2 FQNEAQ (reference sequence). CDR3 nucleotide sequence: TGTGCCAGCAGCCCGACTGAGAACTATGGCTACACCTTC. Residues: CASSPTENYGYTF.

The rearrangement uses TRBV2 and TRBJ1-4; 9 nucleotides align to TRBD1. This CDR3 is 16 amino acids long. Trimming removed 4 bases from V and 7 bases from J; junction bases left unmatched: 10. Germline CDR1 is SNHLY and CDR2 is FYNNEI. As DNA, the CDR3 is TGTGCCAGCAGTGTTCGTAGGGGACAGGGCAGTGAAAAACTGTTTTTT. It codes for CASSVRRGQGSEKLFF.

This clone was found a few times. The chain links TRBV11-2 to TRBJ1-6; D uncertain. Per the germline V gene, CDR1 is SGHAT and CDR2 is FQNNGV. The CDR3 consists of 15 residues. The V gene lost 5 bases and the J gene lost 9 bases, with 17 bases spanning the gap. CDR3: CASSTDLKRGSPLHF. Written as DNA, the CDR3 is TGTGCCAGCAGCACCGATCTAAAACGGGGTTCACCCCTCCACTTT.

This rearrangement joins TRBV19 to TRBJ2-7; 7 bases fit TRBD1. Germline CDR1 and CDR2: LNHDA and SQIVND (reference sequence). V lost 5 bases and J lost 0; bases outside the gene matches: 7. This CDR3 is built from 15 residues. The CDR3 nucleotides read TGTGCCAGTAGTTTTCGGACAGGTCACTCCTACGAGCAGTACTTC. Translation gives CASSFRTGHSYEQYF.